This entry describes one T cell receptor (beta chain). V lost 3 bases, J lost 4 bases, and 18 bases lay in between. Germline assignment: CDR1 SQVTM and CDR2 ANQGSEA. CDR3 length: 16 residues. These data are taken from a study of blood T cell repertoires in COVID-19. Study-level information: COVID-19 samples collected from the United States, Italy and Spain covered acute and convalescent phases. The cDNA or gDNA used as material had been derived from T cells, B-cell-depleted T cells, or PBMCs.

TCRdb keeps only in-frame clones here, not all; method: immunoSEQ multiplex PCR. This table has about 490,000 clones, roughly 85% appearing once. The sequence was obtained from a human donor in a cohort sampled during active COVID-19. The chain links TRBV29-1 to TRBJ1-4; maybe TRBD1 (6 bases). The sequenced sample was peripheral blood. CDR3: CSVEIGQQGRNEKLFF. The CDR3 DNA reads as TGCAGCGTTGAGATAGGCCAGCAGGGGCGTAATGAAAAACTGTTTTTT.